What follows is one T cell receptor (beta chain) and its context. Its antigen remains unidentified. This sample stems from a study of T cell repertoires in cytomegalovirus infection. Per the germline V gene, CDR1 is LNHDA and CDR2 is SQIVND (reference sequence). V shed 7 bases and J 5 bases; nucleotides not matched to a gene: 4. The CDR3 covers 13 residues. Findings and caveats of the study: Ex vivo responses were dominated by HLA-C-restricted CMV-specific TCR beta clonotypes.

Using its own MiXCR run on the reads, TCRdb lists one record per CDR3 protein. The repertoire holds some 920,000 distinct CDR3 sequences, with roughly 30% as singletons. This clonotype originated in a human donor in good health (CMV status not recorded). Some clones in this sample may be carry-over from other donors' samples. The material sequenced was cultured CD8+ T cells from PBMCs, taken from culture after CMV antigen stimulation. This chain uses TRBV19 with TRBJ2-3, with 9 bases aligning to TRBD1. The CDR3: CASIQGAKDTQYF. The CDR3, as DNA: TGTGCCAGTATACAGGGGGCAAAAGATACGCAGTATTTT.